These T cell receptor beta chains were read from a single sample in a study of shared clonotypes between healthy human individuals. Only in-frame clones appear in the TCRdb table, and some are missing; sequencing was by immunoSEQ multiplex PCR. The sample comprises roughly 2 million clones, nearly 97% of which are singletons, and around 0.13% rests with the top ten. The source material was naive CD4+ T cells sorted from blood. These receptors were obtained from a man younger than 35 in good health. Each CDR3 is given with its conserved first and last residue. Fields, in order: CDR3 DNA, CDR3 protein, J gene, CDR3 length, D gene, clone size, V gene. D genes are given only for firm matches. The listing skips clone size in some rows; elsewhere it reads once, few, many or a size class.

DNA: TGTGCCAGCAGTTCTGCGAGCCCTGCCAATGAGCAGTTCTTC
CDR3: CASSSASPANEQFF
J: TRBJ2-1
length: 14
D: .
size: .
V: TRBV27

DNA: TGTGCCACCAGCAGAAGGGGGTACACTGAAGCTTTCTTT
CDR3: CATSRRGYTEAFF
J: TRBJ1-1
length: 13
D: .
size: .
V: TRBV15

DNA: TGCAGCGTTGGGGGGGTCACCGGGGAGCTGTTTTTT
CDR3: CSVGGVTGELFF
J: TRBJ2-2
length: 12
D: .
size: .
V: TRBV29-1

DNA: TGTGCCAGCAGCTTAGGTCCAGGGGCTGGAAACACCATATATTTT
CDR3: CASSLGPGAGNTIYF
J: TRBJ1-3
length: 15
D: .
size: once
V: TRBV7-3

DNA: TGTGCCAGCGGTCCCTCCATCTATAATTCACCCCTCCACTTT
CDR3: CASGPSIYNSPLHF
J: TRBJ1-6
length: 14
D: .
size: .
V: TRBV6-1

DNA: TGTGCCAGCAGTTCCCCCGGGACAGGGCATGAAAAACTGTTTTTT
CDR3: CASSSPGTGHEKLFF
J: TRBJ1-4
length: 15
D: TRBD1
size: .
V: TRBV28

DNA: TGTGCCAGCCGTGAGACAGGGTTGATCACTGAAGCTTTCTTT
CDR3: CASRETGLITEAFF
J: TRBJ1-1
length: 14
D: TRBD1
size: .
V: TRBV27

DNA: TGCGCCAGCAGCTTGGAGGGACAGGGGTTCTATGGCTACACCTTC
CDR3: CASSLEGQGFYGYTF
J: TRBJ1-2
length: 15
D: TRBD1
size: .
V: TRBV5-1

DNA: TGTGCCAGCAGCGGGGGGGCCCAGTACTTC
CDR3: CASSGGAQYF
J: TRBJ2-5
length: 10
D: TRBD2
size: .
V: TRBV28

DNA: TGTGCCGGGAATCGACAGGACCACACCGGGGAGCTGTTTTTT
CDR3: CAGNRQDHTGELFF
J: TRBJ2-2
length: 14
D: .
size: .
V: TRBV11-2

DNA: TGTGCCAGCAGCTTAACTAGCGGGAGGGCCTTGCCCGGGGAGCTGTTTTTT
CDR3: CASSLTSGRALPGELFF
J: TRBJ2-2
length: 17
D: TRBD2
size: once
V: TRBV7-2

DNA: TGTGCCAGCAGTGACAGTACTCAAGAGACCCAGTACTTC
CDR3: CASSDSTQETQYF
J: TRBJ2-5
length: 13
D: .
size: .
V: TRBV28

DNA: TGTGCCAGTAGGTTACAGGGGGGCTATGGCTACACCTTC
CDR3: CASRLQGGYGYTF
J: TRBJ1-2
length: 13
D: TRBD1
size: .
V: TRBV19

DNA: TGTGCCAGCAGTGAAGCGTCAGCTGGCTACACCTTC
CDR3: CASSEASAGYTF
J: TRBJ1-2
length: 12
D: .
size: .
V: TRBV2

DNA: TGTGCCAGCTCACCACGGGCTAGTGAAAAACTGTTTTTT
CDR3: CASSPRASEKLFF
J: TRBJ1-4
length: 13
D: .
size: .
V: TRBV18

DNA: TGTGCCCTAGAGGGGGGCAGGGCGACCTATGGCTACACCTTC
CDR3: CALEGGRATYGYTF
J: TRBJ1-2
length: 14
D: .
size: .
V: TRBV2

DNA: TGCAGTGCTAGCCAACCCCAGTCCCTCACCTTC
CDR3: CSASQPQSLTF
J: TRBJ1-2
length: 11
D: .
size: .
V: TRBV20-1

DNA: TGTGCCAGCAGCAGAGACAGGGGCTATAATGAAAAACTGTTTTTT
CDR3: CASSRDRGYNEKLFF
J: TRBJ1-4
length: 15
D: TRBD1
size: .
V: TRBV7-2

DNA: TGTGCCAGCACCACACAGGGAGATAATTCACCCCTCCACTTT
CDR3: CASTTQGDNSPLHF
J: TRBJ1-6
length: 14
D: .
size: .
V: TRBV28

DNA: TGTGCCAGCAGCCACCCGGGACAGGAGGGTTCACCCCTCCACTTT
CDR3: CASSHPGQEGSPLHF
J: TRBJ1-6
length: 15
D: TRBD1
size: .
V: TRBV4-2

DNA: TGCGCCAGCAGCTTATCGACTAGCGGCTCCTACGAGCAGTACTTC
CDR3: CASSLSTSGSYEQYF
J: TRBJ2-7
length: 15
D: TRBD2
size: .
V: TRBV5-1

DNA: TGCGCCAGCAGCTTGGAGGGGGGCGAGCAGTACTTC
CDR3: CASSLEGGEQYF
J: TRBJ2-7
length: 12
D: .
size: .
V: TRBV5-1

DNA: TGTGCCAGCAGCTTACATTCACACGCCTACGAGCAGTACTTC
CDR3: CASSLHSHAYEQYF
J: TRBJ2-7
length: 14
D: .
size: .
V: TRBV7-9

DNA: TGCAGCGTTTGGGGACAGGGGGAACGGGGCTACACCTTC
CDR3: CSVWGQGERGYTF
J: TRBJ1-2
length: 13
D: TRBD1
size: .
V: TRBV29-1

DNA: TGTGCCAGCAGCTCAGAGGTAGCGGGAGATTCCTACGAGCAGTACTTC
CDR3: CASSSEVAGDSYEQYF
J: TRBJ2-7
length: 16
D: TRBD2
size: .
V: TRBV7-9

DNA: TGCGCCAGCAGGGACAGGGGCGCGGGATTAACTAATGAAAAACTGTTTTTT
CDR3: CASRDRGAGLTNEKLFF
J: TRBJ1-4
length: 17
D: TRBD1
size: .
V: TRBV10-2

DNA: TGCGCCAGCAGTGACCCCCAACAGCCTTACGAGCAGTACTTC
CDR3: CASSDPQQPYEQYF
J: TRBJ2-7
length: 14
D: .
size: .
V: TRBV10-1

DNA: TGCAGCGTTGATGGGGGCGCTGGAAACACCATATATTTT
CDR3: CSVDGGAGNTIYF
J: TRBJ1-3
length: 13
D: .
size: .
V: TRBV29-1

DNA: TGTGCCAGCAGTTACTTCGGGGGGAACGATTCACCCCTCCACTTT
CDR3: CASSYFGGNDSPLHF
J: TRBJ1-6
length: 15
D: .
size: .
V: TRBV6-5

DNA: TGTGCCAGCAGCGTTCAGGGCTCGGGGATGTACGAGCAGTACTTC
CDR3: CASSVQGSGMYEQYF
J: TRBJ2-7
length: 15
D: .
size: .
V: TRBV9

DNA: TGTGCCAGCAGTCCGCCCCAGTCCCCAGAGACCCAGTACTTC
CDR3: CASSPPQSPETQYF
J: TRBJ2-5
length: 14
D: .
size: .
V: TRBV2

DNA: TGCGCCAGCAGCCAAGATCGAGGCGGATCTTCCTACGAGCAGTACTTC
CDR3: CASSQDRGGSSYEQYF
J: TRBJ2-7
length: 16
D: .
size: .
V: TRBV4-1

DNA: TGTGCCAGCAGTTGGACGGCGAACACTGAAGCTTTCTTT
CDR3: CASSWTANTEAFF
J: TRBJ1-1
length: 13
D: .
size: .
V: TRBV6-1

DNA: TGCGCCAGCAGCTCTGGACAGGGGGAGTATACAGATACGCAGTATTTT
CDR3: CASSSGQGEYTDTQYF
J: TRBJ2-3
length: 16
D: TRBD1
size: .
V: TRBV4-3

DNA: TGCGCCAGCAGCCGGACGGGGACAGGGAACTACGAGCAGTACTTC
CDR3: CASSRTGTGNYEQYF
J: TRBJ2-7
length: 15
D: TRBD1
size: .
V: TRBV5-1

DNA: TGTGCCAGCAGCCCAAGGACGGGACAGGGCCCCTTCCGCACCATCTACACCTTC
CDR3: CASSPRTGQGPFRTIYTF
J: TRBJ1-2
length: 18
D: TRBD1
size: .
V: TRBV11-2

DNA: TGTGCCAGCAGTGAGGCTAGCGGGGGGAAAGGCGAGCAGTACTTC
CDR3: CASSEASGGKGEQYF
J: TRBJ2-7
length: 15
D: TRBD2
size: .
V: TRBV6-1

DNA: TGTGCCAGCAACCAACTGGGACGCGAGCAGTTCTTC
CDR3: CASNQLGREQFF
J: TRBJ2-1
length: 12
D: .
size: once
V: TRBV9

DNA: TGTGCTAGTGGTAATATGGGCCGGGCAGTTGAGGGGTATAGCAATCAGCCCCAGCATTTT
CDR3: CASGNMGRAVEGYSNQPQHF
J: TRBJ1-5
length: 20
D: .
size: once
V: TRBV12-5

DNA: TGTGCCAGCAGCTTAGTAGCGGTGGGAGGGGCCTACGAGCAGTACTTC
CDR3: CASSLVAVGGAYEQYF
J: TRBJ2-7
length: 16
D: TRBD2
size: .
V: TRBV7-2

DNA: TGTGCCAGCAGCTTTCGGGACAGGGGGTATGTTCAGCCCCAGCATTTT
CDR3: CASSFRDRGYVQPQHF
J: TRBJ1-5
length: 16
D: TRBD1
size: .
V: TRBV5-6

DNA: TGTGCCAGCAGCTTGGCGGGACAGGGGGCGGATGAAGCTTTCTTT
CDR3: CASSLAGQGADEAFF
J: TRBJ1-1
length: 15
D: TRBD1
size: .
V: TRBV5-4

DNA: TGTGCCAGCACCCGTTCAGCGGGGAGCAATGAGCAGTTCTTC
CDR3: CASTRSAGSNEQFF
J: TRBJ2-1
length: 14
D: TRBD2
size: .
V: TRBV28

DNA: TGTGCCAGCAGCGTAGGGCAGGGGCCAATGAACACTGAAGCTTTCTTT
CDR3: CASSVGQGPMNTEAFF
J: TRBJ1-1
length: 16
D: .
size: .
V: TRBV9

DNA: TGTGCCACCAGCAGAGATCGGACAACTAATGAAAAACTGTTTTTT
CDR3: CATSRDRTTNEKLFF
J: TRBJ1-4
length: 15
D: .
size: .
V: TRBV15

DNA: TGTGCCAGCAGCTTTGGGGTCCAAGAGACCCAGTACTTC
CDR3: CASSFGVQETQYF
J: TRBJ2-5
length: 13
D: .
size: .
V: TRBV7-2

DNA: TGTGCCAGCTCACCGGGGGGCGCGGAAGAGACCCAGTACTTC
CDR3: CASSPGGAEETQYF
J: TRBJ2-5
length: 14
D: .
size: .
V: TRBV18

DNA: TGTGCCAGCAGTGCACCCCCCCGGGAGGCCTATGGCTACACCTTC
CDR3: CASSAPPREAYGYTF
J: TRBJ1-2
length: 15
D: .
size: .
V: TRBV13

DNA: TGTGCCATCAGTGAGGGACTAGCATATACCCAGCAGTTCTTC
CDR3: CAISEGLAYTQQFF
J: TRBJ2-1
length: 14
D: TRBD2
size: .
V: TRBV10-3

DNA: TGCGCCAGCAGGACCCCTGAGGGAGGGGGCACTGAAGCTTTCTTT
CDR3: CASRTPEGGGTEAFF
J: TRBJ1-1
length: 15
D: .
size: .
V: TRBV10-1

DNA: TGCGCCAGCAGCCCTACCGGGACGAACCCCAACGAGCAGTACTTC
CDR3: CASSPTGTNPNEQYF
J: TRBJ2-7
length: 15
D: .
size: .
V: TRBV5-1

DNA: TGCGCCAGCAGCTTGGAGGGACTAGCTTCGACCGGGGAGCTGTTTTTT
CDR3: CASSLEGLASTGELFF
J: TRBJ2-2
length: 16
D: TRBD2
size: .
V: TRBV5-1

DNA: TGTGCCAGCAGTGACGGAAATACGCAGTATTTT
CDR3: CASSDGNTQYF
J: TRBJ2-3
length: 11
D: .
size: .
V: TRBV25-1

DNA: TGTGCCAGCAGCTTAACAGGGACGAGTACGGACTACACCTTC
CDR3: CASSLTGTSTDYTF
J: TRBJ1-2
length: 14
D: .
size: few
V: TRBV5-4

DNA: TGTGCCTGGAGTGCTGGCGCCGACGAGCAGTACTTC
CDR3: CAWSAGADEQYF
J: TRBJ2-7
length: 12
D: .
size: .
V: TRBV30

DNA: TGCGCCAGCAGCTTAGGGACAGGGGAAGGTCAGCCCCAGCATTTT
CDR3: CASSLGTGEGQPQHF
J: TRBJ1-5
length: 15
D: TRBD1
size: .
V: TRBV5-1

DNA: TGTGCCAGCACCGTTAGCGGGGGGGCCAAAAACATTCAGTACTTC
CDR3: CASTVSGGAKNIQYF
J: TRBJ2-4
length: 15
D: TRBD2
size: .
V: TRBV6-6

DNA: TGTGCCAGCAGCCCTCGGGAGGGGCCCTACAATGAGCAGTTCTTC
CDR3: CASSPREGPYNEQFF
J: TRBJ2-1
length: 15
D: TRBD2
size: .
V: TRBV9

DNA: TGTGCCAGCAGGGCATGGGGGTCCTACAATGAGCAGTTCTTC
CDR3: CASRAWGSYNEQFF
J: TRBJ2-1
length: 14
D: .
size: once
V: TRBV2

DNA: TGCGCCAGCAGCTGGACAGAGAACACCGGGGAGCTGTTTTTT
CDR3: CASSWTENTGELFF
J: TRBJ2-2
length: 14
D: .
size: .
V: TRBV5-1